Here is one T cell receptor (beta chain) with its context. These data come from a study of blood T cell repertoires in COVID-19. The germline V gene encodes CDR1 SGHDT and CDR2 YYEEEE. The CDR3 loop spans 14 amino acids. The ends were cut back, 4 bases at V and 4 bases at J, with 13 bases in the middle. Produced via immunoSEQ multiplex PCR; TCRdb's table is partial and in-frame only. The sample lists approximately 430,000 clones, roughly 88% occurring once. This chain uses TRBV5-6 with TRBJ2-3; D perhaps matches TRBD1 (6 bases). The TCR was taken from a woman in her thirties with active or convalescent COVID-19. The source material was peripheral blood. CDR3 sequence: CASSQTGIADTQYF. CDR3 nucleotide sequence: TGTGCCAGCAGCCAAACAGGGATCGCAGATACGCAGTATTTT.